A selection of T cell receptor beta chains follows, all from one sample in a study of cytomegalovirus exposure and HLA in healthy donors. Repertoires were generated with immunoSEQ multiplex PCR, while TCRdb's copy carries only in-frame clones and drops some. The sample shows about 120,000 clones, about 79% of them seen only once. The sample was PBMCs. These receptors all stem from a young woman in good health and CMV-seronegative. The CDR3 runs from the conserved cysteine through the conserved F or W. D genes are given only for firm matches. Clone sizes are given selectively: once, few, many, or a class where the clone is expanded.

abundance	d_gene	v_gene	j_gene	CDR3nt	CDR3aa
once	NA	TRBV4-3	TRBJ1-5	TGCGCCAGCAGCCAAGGCCACAGTTATCAGCCCCAGCATTTT	CASSQGHSYQPQHF
NA	NA	TRBV20-1	TRBJ1-2	TGCAGTGCTAGATCGTATGGCTACACCTTC	CSARSYGYTF
NA	TRBD1	TRBV6-4	TRBJ2-1	TGTGCCAGTGCCACAGGGGATTACAATGAGCAGTTCTTC	CASATGDYNEQFF
NA	TRBD1	TRBV7-2	TRBJ2-3	TGTGCCAGCAGCGCCCAGCCGGGACAGGGGTCAAATACGCAGTATTTT	CASSAQPGQGSNTQYF
NA	TRBD1	TRBV18	TRBJ2-6	TGTGCCAGCTCAGCAGGGGGCGCGTTAGGGGCCAACGTCCTGACTTTC	CASSAGGALGANVLTF
NA	TRBD2	TRBV19	TRBJ2-3	TGTGCCATCCCAGCGGGGCCCACAGATACGCAGTATTTT	CAIPAGPTDTQYF
NA	TRBD2	TRBV7-2	TRBJ2-7	TGTGCCAGCAGCTCGCGGACTAGCTCCGTGGGGGAGCAGTACTTC	CASSSRTSSVGEQYF
NA	NA	TRBV30	TRBJ1-1	TGTGCCTGGATAGGGGCCCGGAACACTGAAGCTTTCTTT	CAWIGARNTEAFF
NA	TRBD2	TRBV5-1	TRBJ2-3	TGCGCCAGCAGCTGGAGGGCTAGCGGACCCACAGATACGCAGTATTTT	CASSWRASGPTDTQYF
NA	TRBD1	TRBV10-3	TRBJ1-5	TGTGCCATCAGCGACCCGGGACAGGACAGGGGTCAGCCCCAGCATTTT	CAISDPGQDRGQPQHF
NA	NA	TRBV9	TRBJ2-1	TGTGCCAGCAGCGTAGGTCGTTACCAAATCAGCTCCTACAATGAGCAGTTCTTC	CASSVGRYQISSYNEQFF
NA	NA	TRBV28	TRBJ2-3	TGTGCCAGCAGTTTACCAGGGGGCACAGATACGCAGTATTTT	CASSLPGGTDTQYF
NA	TRBD1	TRBV5-1	TRBJ2-2	TGCGCCAGCAGCTTGGGACAGGGGGCGCGCGGGGAGCTGTTTTTT	CASSLGQGARGELFF
NA	NA	TRBV30	TRBJ2-3	TGTGCCTGGAGCGGGGGACTTAGCACAGATACGCAGTATTTT	CAWSGGLSTDTQYF
once	TRBD2	TRBV12-5	TRBJ2-3	TGTGCTAGTGGTTTGAATTTAGCGGGAGCAAGGACAGATACGCAGTATTTT	CASGLNLAGARTDTQYF
NA	TRBD2	TRBV7-2	TRBJ2-1	TGTGCCAGCAGCTGGGGTAGCGGGAGGATAAATGAGCAGTTCTTC	CASSWGSGRINEQFF
NA	NA	TRBV28	TRBJ1-2	TGTGCCAGCAGTTTCAGGCCCCATGGCTACACCTTC	CASSFRPHGYTF
NA	NA	TRBV29-1	TRBJ1-3	TGCAGCGTTGACAGGGAGGGTGGAAACACCATATATTTT	CSVDREGGNTIYF
NA	NA	TRBV7-9	TRBJ1-4	TGTGCCAGCAGTCCAGCCGGGGCTAATGAAAAACTGTTTTTT	CASSPAGANEKLFF
NA	NA	TRBV7-2	TRBJ1-1	TGTGCCAGCAGCTTAGGAGGGCCCGGGTCTGAAGCTTTCTTT	CASSLGGPGSEAFF
NA	TRBD2	TRBV4-1	TRBJ2-1	TGCGCCAGCAGCCAAAATCCTAGCGGGGGGAAATACAATGAGCAGTTCTTC	CASSQNPSGGKYNEQFF
few	NA	TRBV21-1	TRBJ2-1	TGTGCCAGCAGCGCCCGACAGGGTTCCTACAATGAGCAGTTCTTC	CASSARQGSYNEQFF
NA	TRBD2	TRBV5-4	TRBJ2-7	TGTGCCAGCAGCCCTTGGACTAGCGGGAACTCCTACGAGCAGTACTTC	CASSPWTSGNSYEQYF
NA	NA	TRBV13	TRBJ1-4	TGTGCCAGCAGCATCTCCGGGACAAGTGGTGAAAAACTGTTTTTT	CASSISGTSGEKLFF
NA	NA	TRBV9	TRBJ1-4	TGTGCCAGCAGCGCCGAGGGGCGGGGAAGGGGAAAACTGTTTTTT	CASSAEGRGRGKLFF
NA	NA	TRBV4-3	TRBJ1-2	TGCGCCAGCAGCCAAGATGTAGGGGGTCATGGCTATGGCTACACCTTC	CASSQDVGGHGYGYTF
NA	TRBD1	TRBV29-1	TRBJ1-2	TGCAGCGTTGAAACGAAATTGCCCACACAGGGGGCCACCCTCTATGGCTACACCTTC	CSVETKLPTQGATLYGYTF
few	TRBD2	TRBV28	TRBJ2-2	TGTGCCAGCAGTTTTTTAGCGGGAGCTACCGGGGAGCTGTTTTTT	CASSFLAGATGELFF
NA	NA	TRBV7-6	TRBJ2-3	TGTGCCAGCAGCTTTACAGGGAACACAGATACGCAGTATTTT	CASSFTGNTDTQYF
NA	TRBD2	TRBV5-6	TRBJ2-1	TGTGCCAGCAGCCCTGGACTAGCGGGTGACAATGAGCAGTTCTTC	CASSPGLAGDNEQFF
NA	TRBD1	TRBV9	TRBJ1-1	TGTGCCAGCAGCCTTACGACAGGGGACACTGAAGCTTTCTTT	CASSLTTGDTEAFF
NA	NA	TRBV6-1	TRBJ2-7	TGTGCCAGCAGCGTTAGTTTGTACGAGCAGTACTTC	CASSVSLYEQYF
few	TRBD2	TRBV5-6	TRBJ2-7	TGTGCCAGCAGCGGGCGGGCGGGAGGAAACTACGAGCAGTACTTC	CASSGRAGGNYEQYF
NA	TRBD1	TRBV7-2	TRBJ1-1	TGTGCCAGCAGCACGACAGGGGGCCTTTTTACTGAAGCTTTCTTT	CASSTTGGLFTEAFF
NA	NA	TRBV9	TRBJ1-4	TGTGCCAGCAGCCTGTCGGCAGGTCACGAAAAACTGTTTTTT	CASSLSAGHEKLFF
NA	NA	TRBV4-3	TRBJ1-6	TGCGCCAGCAGCCAAGTTTTGCGGGTCGGGTCCTATAATTCACCCCTCCACTTT	CASSQVLRVGSYNSPLHF
NA	NA	TRBV18	TRBJ1-1	TGTGCCAGCTCACCAGCGATTGGGAACACTGAAGCTTTCTTT	CASSPAIGNTEAFF
NA	NA	TRBV28	TRBJ2-5	TGTGCCAGCAGTTCGGACTTCGGAGAGACCCAGTACTTC	CASSSDFGETQYF
NA	TRBD1	TRBV29-1	TRBJ2-5	TGCAGCGTACTTGACAGGGCTCAAGAGACCCAGTACTTC	CSVLDRAQETQYF
NA	NA	TRBV5-5	TRBJ1-4	TGTGCCAGCAGCTCGACTCTTAATGAAAAACTGTTTTTT	CASSSTLNEKLFF
once	TRBD1	TRBV6-5	TRBJ1-2	TGTGCCAGCAGAGATGGGACAGGGGGAGGAGGCTACACCTTC	CASRDGTGGGGYTF
few	TRBD1	TRBV6-1	TRBJ1-1	TGTGCCAGCCCGACAGGGGGGGACACTGAAGCTTTCTTT	CASPTGGDTEAFF
NA	TRBD1	TRBV9	TRBJ2-4	TGTGCCAGCAGCTTCGGACAGGGGCCGGACATTCAGTACTTC	CASSFGQGPDIQYF
NA	NA	TRBV4-1	TRBJ2-5	TGCGCCAGCAGCCAGACCCAGGGAGAGACCCAGTACTTC	CASSQTQGETQYF
NA	TRBD2	TRBV6-4	TRBJ2-3	TGTGCCAGCAGTGAGTCTTCGGGGGGTTCAGATACGCAGTATTTT	CASSESSGGSDTQYF
NA	TRBD2	TRBV28	TRBJ2-4	TGTGCCAGCAGCTCCCAAGCGGGAGTGGCCAAAAACATTCAGTACTTC	CASSSQAGVAKNIQYF
NA	NA	TRBV2	TRBJ1-1	TGTGCCAGCAGTCGCACTGAAGCTTTCTTT	CASSRTEAFF
NA	NA	TRBV6-1	TRBJ1-1	TGTGCCAGCAGTGAATCGAGGATGACTGAAGCTTTCTTT	CASSESRMTEAFF
NA	NA	TRBV19	TRBJ2-7	TGTGCCAGTATGACTTACCAAGGCGAGCAGTACTTC	CASMTYQGEQYF
once	TRBD1	TRBV7-8	TRBJ1-3	TGTGCCAGCAGCTTCTTCCTGAGTCCGGGACAGGGGGCATCTGGAAACACCATATATTTT	CASSFFLSPGQGASGNTIYF